The present T cell receptor (beta chain) was sequenced within a study of identical twins. The CDR3 sequence is 15 residues long. V was shortened by 3 bases and J by 0 bases, with 13 bases between the two germline ends. The V gene's germline CDR1 is DFQATT and CDR2 SNEGSKA (reference sequence). TCRdb itself ran the 5' RACE reads through MiXCR, one entry per CDR3 protein. The sample contains 400,000 to 550,000 distinct CDR3 sequences, around 24% of which appear only once. These data also formed part of another study, on T cells expressing NK-cell markers. Per that study: Sorted CD3+CD56-NKG2C+, CD3+CD56+NKG2C- and CD3+CD56+NKG2C+ T cells were the source of the TCR beta repertoires. In the group of eight sequenced donors, seven were HCMV-seropositive and one was seronegative. The study found dominant NKG2C+ clonotypes at roughly 1.0-7.5% of CD8+ T cells in about six donors.

The receptor comes from a woman aged 18-30 years in good health. V usage is TRBV20-1 and J usage is TRBJ2-3; D possibly corresponds to TRBD1 (6 bases). Sequenced: CD4+ T cells sorted from blood. Here the CDR3 reads CSARDRQTSTDTQYF. The CDR3 DNA reads TGCAGTGCTAGGGACAGACAAACTAGCACAGATACGCAGTATTTT.